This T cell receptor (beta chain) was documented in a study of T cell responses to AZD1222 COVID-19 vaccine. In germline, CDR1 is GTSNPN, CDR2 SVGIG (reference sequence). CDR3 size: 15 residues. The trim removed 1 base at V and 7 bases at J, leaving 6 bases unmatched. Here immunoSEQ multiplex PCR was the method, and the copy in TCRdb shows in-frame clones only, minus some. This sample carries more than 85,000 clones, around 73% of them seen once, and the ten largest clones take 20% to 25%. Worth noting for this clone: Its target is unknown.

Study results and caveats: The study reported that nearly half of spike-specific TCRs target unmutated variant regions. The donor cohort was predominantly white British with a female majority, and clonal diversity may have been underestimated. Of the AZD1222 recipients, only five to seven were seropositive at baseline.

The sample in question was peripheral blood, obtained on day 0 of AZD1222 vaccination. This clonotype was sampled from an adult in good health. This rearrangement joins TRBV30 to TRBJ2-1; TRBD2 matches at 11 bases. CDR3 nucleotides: TGTGCCTGGAGTGCGACTAGCGGGATTTGGAATGAGCAGTTCTTC. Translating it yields CAWSATSGIWNEQFF.